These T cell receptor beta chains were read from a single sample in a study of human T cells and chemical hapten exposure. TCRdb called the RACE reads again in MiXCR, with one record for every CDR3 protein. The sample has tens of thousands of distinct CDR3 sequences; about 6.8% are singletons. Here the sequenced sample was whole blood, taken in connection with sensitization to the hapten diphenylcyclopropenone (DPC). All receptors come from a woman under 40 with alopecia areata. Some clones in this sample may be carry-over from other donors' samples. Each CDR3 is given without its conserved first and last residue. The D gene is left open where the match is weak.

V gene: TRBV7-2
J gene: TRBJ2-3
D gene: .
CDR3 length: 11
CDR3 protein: ASSLVTGDTQY

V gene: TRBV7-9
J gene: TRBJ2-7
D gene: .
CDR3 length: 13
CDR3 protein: ASSLVPSPSYEQY

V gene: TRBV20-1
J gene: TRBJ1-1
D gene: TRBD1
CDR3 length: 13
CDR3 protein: SAGRDSKRNTEAF

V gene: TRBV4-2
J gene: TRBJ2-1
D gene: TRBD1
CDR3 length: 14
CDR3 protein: ASSQDVGTGYNEQF

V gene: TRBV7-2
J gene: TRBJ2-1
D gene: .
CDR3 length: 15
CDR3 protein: ASSLVGQAKRNNEQF

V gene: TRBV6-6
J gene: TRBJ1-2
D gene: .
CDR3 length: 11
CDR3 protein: ASSYNRFYGYT

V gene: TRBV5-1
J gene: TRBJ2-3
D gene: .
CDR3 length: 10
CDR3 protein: ASSLVGPTQY

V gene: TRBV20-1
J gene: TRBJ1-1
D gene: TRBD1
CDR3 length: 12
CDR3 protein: SARGTGRSTEAF

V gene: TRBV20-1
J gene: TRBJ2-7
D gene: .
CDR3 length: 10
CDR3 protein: SARWSATEQY

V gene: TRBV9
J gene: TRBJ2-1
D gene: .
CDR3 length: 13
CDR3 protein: ASSVGGGYYNEQF

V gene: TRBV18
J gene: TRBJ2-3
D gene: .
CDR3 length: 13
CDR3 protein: ASSPPTGFTDTQY

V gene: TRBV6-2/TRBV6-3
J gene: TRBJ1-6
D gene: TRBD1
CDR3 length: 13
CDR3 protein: ASRSATGDNSPLH

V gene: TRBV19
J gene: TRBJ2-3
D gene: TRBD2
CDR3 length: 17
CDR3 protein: ASSMYGLAGPLGTDTQY

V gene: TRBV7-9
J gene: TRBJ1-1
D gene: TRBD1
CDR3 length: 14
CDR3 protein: ARSLAFKQGAQEAF

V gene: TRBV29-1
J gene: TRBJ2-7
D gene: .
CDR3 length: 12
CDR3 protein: SVESAGESYEQY

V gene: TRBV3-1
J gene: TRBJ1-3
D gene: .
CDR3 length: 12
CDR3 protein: ASSPPGTGNTIY

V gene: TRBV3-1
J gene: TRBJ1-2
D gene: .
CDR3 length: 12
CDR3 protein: ASSLPKANYGYT

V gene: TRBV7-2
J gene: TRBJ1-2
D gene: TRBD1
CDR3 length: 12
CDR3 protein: ASSLKGQDYGYT

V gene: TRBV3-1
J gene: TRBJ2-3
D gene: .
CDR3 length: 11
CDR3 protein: ASTVGGTDTQY

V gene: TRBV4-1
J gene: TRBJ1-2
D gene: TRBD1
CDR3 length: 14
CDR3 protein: ASSQPGTARNYGYT

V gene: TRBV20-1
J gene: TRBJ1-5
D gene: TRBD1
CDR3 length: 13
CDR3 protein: SARRAGQGNQPQH

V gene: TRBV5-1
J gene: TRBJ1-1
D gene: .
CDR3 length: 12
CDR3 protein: ASSFNGREGEAF

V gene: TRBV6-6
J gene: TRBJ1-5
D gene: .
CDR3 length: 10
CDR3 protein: ASRVGDQPQH

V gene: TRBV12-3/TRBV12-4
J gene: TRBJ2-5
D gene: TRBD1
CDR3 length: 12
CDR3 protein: ASRRRQGAETQY

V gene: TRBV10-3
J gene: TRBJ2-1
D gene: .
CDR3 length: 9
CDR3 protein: AIKDSDEQF

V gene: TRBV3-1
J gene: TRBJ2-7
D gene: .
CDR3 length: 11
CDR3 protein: ASSQGPVYEQY

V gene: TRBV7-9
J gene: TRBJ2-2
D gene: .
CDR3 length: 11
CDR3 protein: ASSLVRSGELF

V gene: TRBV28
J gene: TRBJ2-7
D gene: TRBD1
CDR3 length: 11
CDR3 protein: ASSPDRGYEQY

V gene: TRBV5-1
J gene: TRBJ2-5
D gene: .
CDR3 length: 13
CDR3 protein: ASSSGGGYQETQY

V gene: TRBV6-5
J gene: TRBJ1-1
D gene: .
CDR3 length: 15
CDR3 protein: ASSYSTSLGMNTEAF

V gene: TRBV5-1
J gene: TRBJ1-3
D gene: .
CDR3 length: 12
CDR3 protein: ASSLDRQGNTIY

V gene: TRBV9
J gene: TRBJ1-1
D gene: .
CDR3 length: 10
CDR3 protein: ASSPDRLEAF

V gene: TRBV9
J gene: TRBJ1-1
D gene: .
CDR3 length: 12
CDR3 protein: ASSVGPGPIEAF

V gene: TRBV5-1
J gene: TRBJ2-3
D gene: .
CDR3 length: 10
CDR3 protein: ASSMTGDTQY

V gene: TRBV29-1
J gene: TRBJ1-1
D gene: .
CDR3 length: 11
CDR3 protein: SVEDHLGVEAF

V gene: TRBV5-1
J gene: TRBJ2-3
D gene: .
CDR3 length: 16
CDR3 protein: ASSLVSQSGLSTDTQY

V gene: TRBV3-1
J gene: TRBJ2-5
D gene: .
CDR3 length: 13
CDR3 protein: ASSQDRASLETQY

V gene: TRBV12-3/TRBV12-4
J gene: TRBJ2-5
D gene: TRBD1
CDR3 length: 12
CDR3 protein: ASSGTGKQETQY

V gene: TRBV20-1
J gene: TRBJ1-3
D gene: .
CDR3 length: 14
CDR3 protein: SARRGSRGTGNTIY

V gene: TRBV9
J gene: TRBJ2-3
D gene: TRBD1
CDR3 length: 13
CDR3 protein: ASSSRQGAGDTQY

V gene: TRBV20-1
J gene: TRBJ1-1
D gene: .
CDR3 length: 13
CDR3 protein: SARVYEGLNTEAF

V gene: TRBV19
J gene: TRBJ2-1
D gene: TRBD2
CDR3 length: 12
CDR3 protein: ASTRGDRYNEQF

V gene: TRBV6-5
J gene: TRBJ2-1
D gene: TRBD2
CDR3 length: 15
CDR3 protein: ASSPTLLASSYNEQF

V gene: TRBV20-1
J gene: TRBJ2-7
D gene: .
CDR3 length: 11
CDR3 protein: SARVQTLSGQY

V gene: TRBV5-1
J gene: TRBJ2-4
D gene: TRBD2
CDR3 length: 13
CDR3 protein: ASSQTWAGGDIQY

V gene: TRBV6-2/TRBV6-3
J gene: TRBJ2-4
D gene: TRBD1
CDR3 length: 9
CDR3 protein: ASGQGTIQY

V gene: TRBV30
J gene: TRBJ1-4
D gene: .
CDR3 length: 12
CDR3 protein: AWNLQVINEKLF

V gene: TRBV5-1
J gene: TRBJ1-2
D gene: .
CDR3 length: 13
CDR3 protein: ASSLRIDSNYGYT

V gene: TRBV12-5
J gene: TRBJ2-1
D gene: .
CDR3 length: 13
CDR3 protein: ASGPRGSSYNEQF